This T cell receptor beta chain came from a study of breast tumors, draining lymph nodes, adjacent tissues. Study-level results: Luminal-like breast cancer showed significantly higher tumor–nontumor repertoire similarity than basal-like. Data only fit, rather than demonstrated, lymph node origin of most tumor T cells. Findings are consistent with lymph node origin and intratumoral expansion of most tumor T cells. Tumors had less TCR diversity than lymph nodes, more than nontumor tissue.

Germline CDR1 is SGHDN and CDR2 is FVKESK. Trimming at V came to 0 bases and at J to 6 bases, leaving 5 bases not matched to a gene. This CDR3 has 16 residues. This clonotype was detected ten times or more. The antigen remains unidentified. Axillary draining lymph nodes of breast cancer patients supplied the node samples. MiXCR was run by TCRdb on the multiplex PCR reads, yielding one entry per CDR3 protein. The sample has fewer than 200,000 distinct CDR3 sequences, roughly a third seen once. The chain recombines TRBV14 with TRBJ1-6, with 7 positions matching TRBD1. This clonotype was sampled from a female donor with breast cancer. Some clones in this sample may be carry-over from other donors' samples. Sequencing used axillary lymph node tissue. The CDR3 loop is CASSQEGTAFNSPLHF. In DNA form, the CDR3 reads TGTGCCAGCAGCCAAGAGGGGACAGCTTTTAATTCACCCCTCCACTTT.